Described below is a single TCR beta chain sequence and its context. This sample was included in a study of T cell changes during pregnancy in multiple sclerosis. Clones were read by immunoSEQ multiplex PCR, and TCRdb kept only the in-frame ones, dropping some. The sample contains 40,000 to 60,000 clones, over 85% of which appear only once. V was trimmed by 0 bases and J by 5 bases, leaving 14 bases between them. The CDR3 runs to 15 residues. Germline V gene lookup returns CDR1 LNHNV and CDR2 YYDKDF (reference sequence). Sequences were derived from CD4+ T cells from peripheral blood mononuclear cells, sampled in the first trimester of pregnancy. The sequence came from a female donor with multiple sclerosis, enrolled in a pregnancy study. The J gene is TRBJ2-7, the V gene TRBV15, with D perhaps TRBD1 (5 bases). The CDR3 nucleotides read TGTGCCACCAGCAGAGACCAGGGCGGCTATGACGAGCAGTACTTC. As protein: CATSRDQGGYDEQYF. The variable domain in full, with the rest retrieved from reference TRBV15 and TRBJ2-7, is DAMVIQNPRYQVTQFGKPVTLSCSQTLNHNVMYWYQQKSSQAPKLLFHYYDKDFNNEADTPDNFQSRRPNTSFCFLDIRSPGLGDTAMYLCATSRDQGGYDEQYFGPGTRLTVT.